Listed below are T cell receptor beta chains from one sample, sequenced in a study of shared T cell receptors in the human thymus. The protocol was immunoSEQ multiplex PCR, while the TCRdb copy is restricted to in-frame clones and leaves out a portion. This repertoire shows about 660,000 clones, around 87% found once; its top ten account for more than 0.009%. These sequences were also reported in another study, on human thymus T cells.

The sequencing input was thymocytes. These receptors all come from a boy under three years old with a congenital heart defect. Both conserved end residues are part of each CDR3. D genes are given only for firm matches. Expanded clones get a size class; other rows say once, few or many, or leave the size out.

size: few
V: TRBV30
J: TRBJ1-5
D: -
DNA: TGTGCCTGGAGTGTAGGCGGGTGGAGGGTAGGGCATCAGCCCCAGCATTTT
CDR3: CAWSVGGWRVGHQPQHF

size: -
V: TRBV10-1
J: TRBJ2-2
D: -
DNA: TGCGCCAGCAGTGAATTTAGCGGAACCAACACCGGGGAGCTGTTTTTT
CDR3: CASSEFSGTNTGELFF

size: -
V: TRBV28
J: TRBJ2-5
D: -
DNA: TGTGCCAGCAGTTTAGGCGAGGGGACCCAGTACTTC
CDR3: CASSLGEGTQYF

size: once
V: TRBV10-3
J: TRBJ2-7
D: -
DNA: TGTGCCATCAGTGAGTCTGAGCGGTGGCCCTACGAGCAGTACTTC
CDR3: CAISESERWPYEQYF

size: -
V: TRBV18
J: TRBJ1-2
D: TRBD1
DNA: TGTGCCAGCTCGAGACAGGGCGGGTATGGCTACACCTTC
CDR3: CASSRQGGYGYTF

size: once
V: TRBV27
J: TRBJ2-7
D: -
DNA: TGTGCCAGCAGTTTAGGGCCACCTCCCCTCTACGAGCAGTACTTC
CDR3: CASSLGPPPLYEQYF

size: -
V: TRBV4-2
J: TRBJ2-2
D: TRBD2
DNA: TGTGCCAGCAGCCACGGACTAGCGGGGGGGGACGGGGAGCTGTTTTTT
CDR3: CASSHGLAGGDGELFF

size: once
V: TRBV10-2
J: TRBJ1-1
D: -
DNA: TGCGCCAGCAGTCGAAGGGGTAGGAGCACTGAAGCTTTCTTT
CDR3: CASSRRGRSTEAFF

size: few
V: TRBV11-2
J: TRBJ2-1
D: TRBD2
DNA: TGTGCCAGCAGGAATCTAGCGGGAGTGGTAGGTGAGCAGTTCTTC
CDR3: CASRNLAGVVGEQFF

size: -
V: TRBV5-6
J: TRBJ1-4
D: -
DNA: TGTGCCAGCAGCCACCATTACAGGGCAACTAATGAAAAACTGTTTTTT
CDR3: CASSHHYRATNEKLFF

size: -
V: TRBV5-4
J: TRBJ2-6
D: -
DNA: TGTGCCAGCAGCTTCCGGGGTGACGGGGCCAACGTCCTGACTTTC
CDR3: CASSFRGDGANVLTF

size: once
V: TRBV30
J: TRBJ1-4
D: -
DNA: TGTGCCTGGAGTACCAACCGGAAAAGGGGTAATGAAAAACTGTTTTTT
CDR3: CAWSTNRKRGNEKLFF

size: -
V: TRBV14
J: TRBJ2-7
D: TRBD2
DNA: TGTGCCAGCAGCCAGTGGGGACTAGCGGCGTACGAGCAGTACTTC
CDR3: CASSQWGLAAYEQYF

size: -
V: TRBV27
J: TRBJ1-1
D: TRBD1
DNA: TGTGCCAGCAGTCCCGCCCTGGACAGGTTTAACACTGAAGCTTTCTTT
CDR3: CASSPALDRFNTEAFF

size: -
V: TRBV5-5
J: TRBJ2-1
D: -
DNA: TGTGCCAGCAGCTGTACGGGGAGTAACACCCGAAGCTCCTACAATGAGCAGTTCTTC
CDR3: CASSCTGSNTRSSYNEQFF

size: -
V: TRBV30
J: TRBJ2-1
D: TRBD1
DNA: TGTGCCTGGAGAGGGACAGGGGTATACAATGAGCAGTTCTTC
CDR3: CAWRGTGVYNEQFF

size: -
V: TRBV29-1
J: TRBJ2-7
D: TRBD1
DNA: TGCAGCGCCGTACACCGGGGACAGGGGCGGTCCTACGAGCAGTACTTC
CDR3: CSAVHRGQGRSYEQYF

size: -
V: TRBV28
J: TRBJ1-2
D: -
DNA: TGTGCCACCCAGTCGCTTAACTATGGCTACACCTTC
CDR3: CATQSLNYGYTF